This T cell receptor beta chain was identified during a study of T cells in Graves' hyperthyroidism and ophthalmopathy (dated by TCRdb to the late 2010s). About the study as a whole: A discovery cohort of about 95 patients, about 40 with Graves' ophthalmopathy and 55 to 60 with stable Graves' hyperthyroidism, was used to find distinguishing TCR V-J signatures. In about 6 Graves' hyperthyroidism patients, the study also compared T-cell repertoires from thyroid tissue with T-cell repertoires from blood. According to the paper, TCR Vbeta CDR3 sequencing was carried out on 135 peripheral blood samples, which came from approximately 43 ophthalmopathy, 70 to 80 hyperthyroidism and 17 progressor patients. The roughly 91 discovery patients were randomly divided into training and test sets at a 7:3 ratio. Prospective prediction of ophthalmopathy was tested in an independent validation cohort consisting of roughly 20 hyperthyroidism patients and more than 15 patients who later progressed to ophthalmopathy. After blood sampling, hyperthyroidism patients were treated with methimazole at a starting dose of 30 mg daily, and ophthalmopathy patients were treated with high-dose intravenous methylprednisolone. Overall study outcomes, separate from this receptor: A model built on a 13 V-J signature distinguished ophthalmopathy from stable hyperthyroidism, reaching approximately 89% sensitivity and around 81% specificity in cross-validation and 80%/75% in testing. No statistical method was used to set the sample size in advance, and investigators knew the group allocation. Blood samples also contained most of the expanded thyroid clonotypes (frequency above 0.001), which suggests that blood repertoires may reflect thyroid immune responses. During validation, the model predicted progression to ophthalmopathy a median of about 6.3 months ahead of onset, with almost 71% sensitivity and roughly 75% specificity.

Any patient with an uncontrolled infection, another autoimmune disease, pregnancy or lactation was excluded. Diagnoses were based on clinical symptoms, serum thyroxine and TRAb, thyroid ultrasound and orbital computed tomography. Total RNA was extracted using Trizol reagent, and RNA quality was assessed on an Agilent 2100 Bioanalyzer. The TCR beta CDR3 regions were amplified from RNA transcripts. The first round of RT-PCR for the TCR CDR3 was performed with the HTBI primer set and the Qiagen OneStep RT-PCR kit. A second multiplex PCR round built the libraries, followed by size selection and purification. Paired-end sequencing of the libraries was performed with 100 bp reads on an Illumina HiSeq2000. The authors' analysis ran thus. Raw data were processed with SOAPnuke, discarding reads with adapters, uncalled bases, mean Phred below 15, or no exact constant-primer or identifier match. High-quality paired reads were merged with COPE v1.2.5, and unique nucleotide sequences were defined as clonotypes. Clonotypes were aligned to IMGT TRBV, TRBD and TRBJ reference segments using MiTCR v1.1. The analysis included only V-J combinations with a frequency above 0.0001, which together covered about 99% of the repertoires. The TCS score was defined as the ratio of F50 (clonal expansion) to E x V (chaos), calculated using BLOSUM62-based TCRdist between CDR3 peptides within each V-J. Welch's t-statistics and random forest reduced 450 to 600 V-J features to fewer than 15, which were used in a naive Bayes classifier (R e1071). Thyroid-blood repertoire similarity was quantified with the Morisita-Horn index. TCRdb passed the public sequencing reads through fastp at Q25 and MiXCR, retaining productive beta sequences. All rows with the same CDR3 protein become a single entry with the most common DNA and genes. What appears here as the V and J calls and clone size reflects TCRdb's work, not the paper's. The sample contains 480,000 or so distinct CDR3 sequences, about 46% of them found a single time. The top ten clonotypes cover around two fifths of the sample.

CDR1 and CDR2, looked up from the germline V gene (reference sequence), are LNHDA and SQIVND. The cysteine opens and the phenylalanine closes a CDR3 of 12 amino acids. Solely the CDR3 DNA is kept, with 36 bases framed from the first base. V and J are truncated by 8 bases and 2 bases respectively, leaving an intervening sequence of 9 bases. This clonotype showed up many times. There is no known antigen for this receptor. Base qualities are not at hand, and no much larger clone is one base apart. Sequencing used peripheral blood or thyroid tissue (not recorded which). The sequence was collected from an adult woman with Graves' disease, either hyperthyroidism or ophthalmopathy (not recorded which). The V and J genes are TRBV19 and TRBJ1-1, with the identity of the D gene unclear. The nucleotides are TGTGCCAGTTATGGATATAACACTGAAGCTTTCTTT. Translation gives CASYGYNTEAFF.